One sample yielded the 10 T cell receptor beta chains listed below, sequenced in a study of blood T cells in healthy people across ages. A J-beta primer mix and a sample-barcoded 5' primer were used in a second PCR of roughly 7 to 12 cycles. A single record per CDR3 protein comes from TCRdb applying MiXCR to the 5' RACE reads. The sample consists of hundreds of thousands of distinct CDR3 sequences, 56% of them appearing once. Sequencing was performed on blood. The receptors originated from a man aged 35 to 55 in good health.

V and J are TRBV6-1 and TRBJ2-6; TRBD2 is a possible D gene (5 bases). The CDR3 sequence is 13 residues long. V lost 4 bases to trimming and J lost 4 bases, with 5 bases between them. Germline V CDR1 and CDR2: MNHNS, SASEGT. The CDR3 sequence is CASSGEGANVLTF. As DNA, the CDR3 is TGTGCCAGCAGTGGGGAGGGGGCCAACGTCCTGACTTTC.

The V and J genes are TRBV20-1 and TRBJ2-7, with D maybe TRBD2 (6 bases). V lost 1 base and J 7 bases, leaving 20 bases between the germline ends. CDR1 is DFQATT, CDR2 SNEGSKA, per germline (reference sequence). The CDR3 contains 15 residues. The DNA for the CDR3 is TGCAGTGCTAGAGCGATGATAGCGGCCTTAGGGGAGCAGTACTTC. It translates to CSARAMIAALGEQYF.

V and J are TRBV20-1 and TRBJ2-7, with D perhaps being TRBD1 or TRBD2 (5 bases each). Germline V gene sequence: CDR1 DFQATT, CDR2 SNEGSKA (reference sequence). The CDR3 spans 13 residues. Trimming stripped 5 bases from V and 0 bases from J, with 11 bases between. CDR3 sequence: CSAPGRSSYEQYF. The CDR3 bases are TGCAGTGCTCCGGGACGGAGCTCCTACGAGCAGTACTTC.

This CDR3 is CASGEAGTGDYEQYF. For the CDR3, the DNA is TGTGCCAGCGGCGAGGCCGGGACAGGGGACTACGAGCAGTACTTC. The chain joins TRBV5-6 to TRBJ2-7; 10 bases are shared with TRBD1. Germline V gene lookup returns CDR1 SGHDT and CDR2 YYEEEE. The CDR3 has 15 residues. The V and J ends lost 7 bases and 3 bases, in that order; junction bases with no gene match: 10.

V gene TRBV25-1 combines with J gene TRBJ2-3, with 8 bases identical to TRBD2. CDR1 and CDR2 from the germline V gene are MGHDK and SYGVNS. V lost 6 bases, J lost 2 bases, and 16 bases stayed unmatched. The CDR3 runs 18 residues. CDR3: CASRDPLGGGPNTDTQYF. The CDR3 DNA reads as TGTGCCAGCAGGGACCCTCTCGGGGGGGGACCCAACACAGATACGCAGTATTTT.

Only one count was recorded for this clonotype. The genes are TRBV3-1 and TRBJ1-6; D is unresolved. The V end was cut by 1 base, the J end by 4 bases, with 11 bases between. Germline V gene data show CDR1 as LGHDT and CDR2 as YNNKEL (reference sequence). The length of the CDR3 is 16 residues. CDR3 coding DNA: TGTGCCAGCAGCCAAGGGGTTGCACCGTATAATTCACCCCTCCACTTT. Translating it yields CASSQGVAPYNSPLHF.

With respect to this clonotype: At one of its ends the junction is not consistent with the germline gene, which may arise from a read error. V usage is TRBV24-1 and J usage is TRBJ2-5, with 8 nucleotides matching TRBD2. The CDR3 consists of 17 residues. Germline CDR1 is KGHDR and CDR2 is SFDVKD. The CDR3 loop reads CATSDFGRGLAKETQYF. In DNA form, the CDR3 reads TGTGCCACCAGTGATTTTGGGCGCGGACTAGCCAAAGAAACCCAGTACTTC.

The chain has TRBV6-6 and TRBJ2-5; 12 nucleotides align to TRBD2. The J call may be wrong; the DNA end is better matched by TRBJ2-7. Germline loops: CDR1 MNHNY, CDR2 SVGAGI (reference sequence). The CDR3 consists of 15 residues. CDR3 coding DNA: TGTGCCAGCAGATTACTAGCGGGGGGAGCCTACGAGCAGTACTTC. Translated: CASRLLAGGAYEQYF.

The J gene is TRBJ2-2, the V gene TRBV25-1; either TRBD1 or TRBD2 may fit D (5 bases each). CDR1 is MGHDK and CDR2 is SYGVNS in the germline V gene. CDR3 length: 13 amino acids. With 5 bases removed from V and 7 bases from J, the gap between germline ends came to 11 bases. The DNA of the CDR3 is TGTGCCAGCAGTAAGTGGGACCTCGGGGAGCTGTTTTTT. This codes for CASSKWDLGELFF.

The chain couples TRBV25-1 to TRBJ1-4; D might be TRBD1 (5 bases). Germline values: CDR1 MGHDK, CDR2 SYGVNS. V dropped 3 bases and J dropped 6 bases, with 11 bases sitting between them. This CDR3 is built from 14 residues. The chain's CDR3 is CASSDPVGDEKLFF. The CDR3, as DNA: TGTGCCAGCAGTGATCCCGTAGGGGATGAAAAACTGTTTTTT.